Listed below are T cell receptor beta chains from one sample, sequenced in a study of patients and donors after allogeneic stem cell transplantation. TCRdb passed the RT-PCR reads through MiXCR, listing each CDR3 protein once. Of 400,000 to 500,000 distinct CDR3 sequences in the sample, 16% were seen once. Specimen: blood, either unsorted or a sorted T cell fraction (not recorded which). The receptors shown here come from a human donor who was either an allogeneic HSCT recipient or a stem cell or donor lymphocyte infusion donor (not recorded which). It is not recorded whose cells these are; they may come from a transplant donor. The CDR3 runs from the conserved cysteine through the conserved F or W. Each record gives: J gene, clone size, D gene, V gene, CDR3 protein, CDR3 DNA. A D gene is named only where the DNA matches it firmly. Clone sizes are given selectively: once, few, many, or a class where the clone is expanded.

>TRBJ2-2|-|TRBD2|TRBV2
CASRVLAGRYTGELFF
TGTGCCAGCAGGGTTCTAGCGGGAAGATACACCGGGGAGCTGTTTTTT
>TRBJ1-1|few|-|TRBV12-3/TRBV12-4
CASSPPLRNTEAFF
TGTGCCAGCAGCCCCCCGCTTAGGAACACTGAAGCTTTCTTT
>TRBJ2-6|many|-|TRBV28
CASSLRGYPGANVLTF
TGTGCCAGCAGTTTACGGGGTTACCCTGGGGCCAACGTCCTGACTTTC
>TRBJ1-2|many|TRBD1|TRBV12-3/TRBV12-4
CASSRDSLNYGYTF
TGTGCCAGCAGTCGGGACAGTCTTAACTATGGCTACACCTTC
>TRBJ2-7|-|TRBD2|TRBV7-9
CASTERDGQYF
TGTGCCAGCACCGAGCGGGACGGGCAGTACTTC
>TRBJ1-4|-|TRBD1|TRBV6-1
CASGQQGVANEKLFF
TGTGCCAGCGGCCAGCAGGGGGTTGCTAATGAAAAACTGTTTTTT
>TRBJ2-3|-|-|TRBV7-7
CASSLSGRKGDTQYF
TGTGCCAGCAGCTTAAGTGGGAGAAAGGGGGATACGCAGTATTTT
>TRBJ1-1|-|TRBD1|TRBV12-3/TRBV12-4
CASSPQGQGNTEAFF
TGTGCCAGCAGTCCCCAAGGACAGGGCAACACTGAAGCTTTCTTT
>TRBJ2-1|-|-|TRBV3-1
CASSSLRGEQFF
TGTGCCAGCAGCTCCCTGAGAGGAGAGCAGTTCTTC
>TRBJ1-5|-|-|TRBV7-9
CASSFTLGQGSNQPQHF
TGTGCCAGCAGCTTTACCCTAGGCCAAGGCAGCAATCAGCCCCAGCATTTT
>TRBJ2-7|-|TRBD1|TRBV30
CAWSVGTAPTYEQYF
TGTGCCTGGAGTGTCGGGACAGCCCCTACCTACGAGCAGTACTTC
>TRBJ2-7|-|-|TRBV15
CATSGQQGAAYEQYF
TGTGCCACCAGCGGCCAGCAGGGCGCAGCCTACGAGCAGTACTTC
>TRBJ2-2|many|-|TRBV12-3/TRBV12-4
CASTKTGPNTGELFF
TGTGCCAGCACCAAGACTGGACCGAACACCGGGGAGCTGTTTTTT
>TRBJ2-7|many|TRBD2|TRBV9
CASSGGLAGATRYEQYF
TGTGCCAGCAGCGGGGGGCTAGCGGGAGCTACCCGCTACGAGCAGTACTTC
>TRBJ2-5|-|-|TRBV18
CASSPLLRETQYF
TGTGCCAGCTCACCACTTCTAAGGGAGACCCAGTACTTC
>TRBJ1-1|few|-|TRBV19
CASRLRDPNTEAFF
TGTGCCAGTAGATTGAGGGACCCTAACACTGAAGCTTTCTTT